This T cell receptor (beta chain) came from a study of blood T cell repertoires in COVID-19. Overall study: The analysed material was cDNA or gDNA that came from T cells, B-cell-depleted T cells, or PBMCs.

Original analysis: Counts of nucleated cells, estimated from reference gene primer amplification, were obtained. Data came from immunoSEQ multiplex PCR; TCRdb stores just in-frame clones and leaves some out. V and J calls and clone size are given by that table; D and trimming were obtained from the DNA. The data show approximately 140,000 clones, roughly 80% seen once. The table lists this clone with a few counts. The CDR3 has 16 amino acids. The ends were cut back, 3 bases at V and 8 bases at J, with 17 bases in the middle. Germline V gene lookup returns CDR1 LNHDA and CDR2 SQIVND (reference sequence).

This rearrangement joins TRBV19 to TRBJ1-6; weak D call: TRBD1 (5 bases). Sample: peripheral blood. The TCR was taken from a middle-aged woman with active or convalescent COVID-19. The CDR3 DNA sequence: TGTGCCAGTAGTATGGGGCCCGAGCTTACGTATTCACCCCTCCACTTT. This translates into CASSMGPELTYSPLHF.